This entry describes one T cell receptor beta chain. Its antigen is currently unknown. The sample is drawn from a study of cytomegalovirus exposure and HLA in healthy donors. Points from the study as a whole: Some TCR beta chains (approximately 180 of them) were listed as cytomegalovirus-associated. Rare TCR sequences predominated, though certain public TCRs were found in many donors.

PCR amplification relied on 60 Vbeta primers (plus 13 Jbeta primers). Method: immunoSEQ multiplex PCR; TCRdb's copy keeps in-frame clones and lacks some. Its table lists 150,000 or so clones. Healthy bone marrow donors formed the donor group. Trimming took 0 bases from V and 10 from J; bases not matched to a gene: 6. This CDR3 contains 15 residues. In germline, CDR1 is LGHNA, CDR2 YNFKEQ. The sequenced material came from PBMCs. The sequence was obtained from a woman aged 45-65 years in good health and CMV-seronegative. The chain couples TRBV4-2 to TRBJ1-6; the match to TRBD1 covers 7 bases. The CDR3 reads CASSQDIAGGSPLHF. The CDR3 region has the DNA TGTGCCAGCAGCCAAGACATAGCAGGGGGGTCACCCCTCCACTTT.